This TCR beta chain was identified during a study of blood T cell repertoires in COVID-19. Participant ages covered about 18 to 95 years across 25 or so US areas. Which cohort a participant joined came from the clinical history participants gave. The recovered donors of Cohort 3 showed two negative PCRs, clearance, or symptom resolution. Authors' data handling: Nucleated cell counts were estimated from reference gene primer amplification. Profiled with immunoSEQ multiplex PCR; TCRdb holds only in-frame clones, not every one. V and J calls and clone size are given by that table; D and trimming were obtained from the DNA. The sample yields about 300,000 clones, around nine tenths seen once. The origin of this receptor is a woman younger than 35 who had recovered from COVID-19. The sequenced material came from PBMCs or T cells enriched from blood (not recorded which).

The CDR3 sequence: CASSIMPVAAGELFF. The CDR3 coding sequence is TGTGCCAGTAGTATAATGCCAGTCGCGGCCGGGGAGCTGTTTTTT. V and J are TRBV19 and TRBJ2-2; unclear D gene. The germline V and J ends were trimmed by 2 bases and 6 bases, with 13 bases remaining between them. CDR1 LNHDA and CDR2 SQIVND come from the germline V gene (reference sequence). The CDR3 loop spans 15 amino acids.